This entry lists 10 T cell receptor beta chains sequenced from one sample in a study of blood T cell repertoires in COVID-19. TCRdb's table, derived via immunoSEQ multiplex PCR, lists solely in-frame clones and lacks some. The repertoire holds around 200,000 clones, with approximately 78% as singletons. Specimen: peripheral blood. Receptor source: an elderly woman with active or convalescent COVID-19.

This rearrangement joins TRBV4-1 to TRBJ1-6, with 12 positions matching TRBD1. CDR3 length equals 19 residues. V dropped 7 bases and J dropped 9; count of bases not matched to a gene: 19. Germline values: CDR1 MGHRA, CDR2 YSYEKL. As DNA, the CDR3 is TGCGCCAGCACGCCACAGCCCAGGGACAGGGGGCTAGGGTTTTCACCCCTCCACTTT. Its protein product is CASTPQPRDRGLGFSPLHF.

This clone appeared a few times. The chain recombines TRBV5-5 with TRBJ2-7; D is possibly TRBD1 (6 bases). The CDR3 extends over 15 amino acids. CDR1 is SGHKS, CDR2 YYEKEE, per germline (reference sequence). Trimming cost V 4 bases and J 4 bases, with 18 bases left between them. CDR3: CASSPAPMGTYEQYF. The CDR3 DNA follows: TGTGCCAGCAGCCCCGCGCCAATGGGGACATACGAGCAGTACTTC.

V is TRBV13 and J is TRBJ2-7, with D possibly TRBD2 on 6 matching bases. The CDR3 contains 14 residues. V was shortened by 7 bases and J by 3 bases, with 16 bases between the two germline ends. Germline lookup yields CDR1 PRHDT and CDR2 FYEKMQ (reference sequence). The CDR3 DNA is TGTGCCAGCATGCGGCGCCTAGCGAACTACGAGCAGTACTTC. Translation: CASMRRLANYEQYF.

The rearrangement joins TRBV11-2 to TRBJ2-1; the match to TRBD2 covers 8 bases. The V gene's germline CDR1 is SGHAT and CDR2 FQNNGV. V was pared by 2 bases and J by 3 bases, with 6 bases of the junction left unmatched. The CDR3 sequence is 16 residues long. In DNA, the CDR3 is TGTGCCAGCAGCTTACGGAGCGGGGGTCGCTACAATGAGCAGTTCTTC. Translated, it gives CASSLRSGGRYNEQFF.

V and J are TRBV6-5 and TRBJ1-4, with unresolved D. The CDR3 is made up of 16 amino acids. V lost 0 bases to trimming and J lost 0 bases, with 8 bases between them. Germline V gene data show CDR1 as MNHEY and CDR2 as SVGAGI. CDR3 sequence (DNA): TGTGCCAGCAGTTACTCGTATGGAGCAACTAATGAAAAACTGTTTTTT. Translating it yields CASSYSYGATNEKLFF.

The CDR3 is CASSLFSEQYF. DNA for the CDR3: TGTGCCAGCAGTTTATTCTCCGAGCAGTACTTC. The genes are TRBV28 and TRBJ2-7, with D unresolved. Germline V gives CDR1 MDHEN, CDR2 SYDVKM. Trimming took 1 base from V and 6 from J, leaving 4 bases between them. The length of the CDR3 is 11 residues.

This clone turned up a few times. The rearrangement links TRBV28 to TRBJ1-3, with 7 bases lining up with TRBD1. Germline V lookup: CDR1 MDHEN, CDR2 SYDVKM. V gave up 6 bases and J gave up 1 base; unmatched junction bases: 12. The CDR3 has 17 residues. CDR3 DNA sequence: TGTGCCAGCAGAACCCCGGGACAGATGGGGTCTGGAAACACCATATATTTT. Translating gives CASRTPGQMGSGNTIYF.

The genes are TRBV7-2 and TRBJ2-3; 13 bases agree with TRBD2. V lost 4 bases and J lost 6; bases outside the gene matches: 4. The germline gives CDR1 SGHTA, CDR2 FQGNSA. The CDR3 has 15 residues. The CDR3 DNA reads as TGTGCCAGCAGCTCACAGACTAGCGGGGGGGATACGCAGTATTTT. This gives the protein CASSSQTSGGDTQYF.

The chain has TRBV5-4 and TRBJ2-1; TRBD2 is a possible D gene (6 bases). The CDR3 totals 15 residues. The V gene's germline CDR1 is SGHNT and CDR2 YYREEE (reference sequence). V was shortened by 4 bases and J by 10 bases, with 21 bases between the two germline ends. CDR3: CASSLRFGAEGEQFF. Written as DNA, the CDR3 is TGTGCCAGCAGCCTGCGATTTGGGGCGGAGGGCGAGCAGTTCTTC.

This clone was seen a single time. This rearrangement joins TRBV3-1 (or the pseudogene TRBV3-2) to TRBJ2-1, with D possibly being TRBD2 (5 bases). CDR1 LGHDT and CDR2 YNNKEL come from the germline V gene (reference sequence). Trimming cost V 1 base and J 10 bases, with 8 bases left between them. This CDR3 comprises 12 residues. CDR3 nucleotides: TGTGCCAGCAGCCAAGTAACGGGAGAGCAGTTCTTC. Its translation is CASSQVTGEQFF.